The 16 T cell receptor beta chains below all came from one sample that was sequenced in a study of radiotherapy plus CTLA-4 blockade in lung cancer. Here immunoSEQ multiplex PCR was the method, and the copy in TCRdb shows in-frame clones only, minus some. The profile covers about 99,000 clones, with approximately 86% appearing a single time and 4.9% taken by the ten largest. The material was peripheral blood, obtained from a patient treated with radiotherapy plus ipilimumab. The receptors come from a human donor with non-small cell lung cancer that progressed on radiotherapy plus ipilimumab.

J is TRBJ2-7 and V is TRBV18; tentatively, D is TRBD2 (5 bases). The CDR3 spans 12 residues. Trimming removed 4 bases from V and 4 bases from J, with 8 bases in between. Germline CDR1 and CDR2: KGHSH and LQKENI. The CDR3 spells CASSQTIYEQYF. Here the CDR3 DNA reads TGTGCCAGCTCACAGACTATTTACGAGCAGTACTTC. The variable domain in full, completed from reference TRBV18 and TRBJ2-7, reads NAGVMQNPRHLVRRRGQEARLRCSPMKGHSHVYWYRQLPEEGLKFMVYLQKENIIDESGMPKERFSAEFPKEGPSILRIQQVVRGDSAAYFCASSQTIYEQYFGPGTRLTVT.

This chain uses TRBV7-9 with TRBJ2-1; TRBD2 might be the D (7 bases). Germline assignment: CDR1 SEHNR and CDR2 FQNEAQ (reference sequence). V lost 3 bases and J 4 bases, leaving 10 bases between the germline ends. The CDR3 contains 14 residues. The CDR3 region has the DNA TGTGCCAGCAGCTTCAGGGGAGGGTACAATGAGCAGTTCTTC. It translates to CASSFRGGYNEQFF.

V usage is TRBV5-1 and J usage is TRBJ2-3, with D tentatively TRBD2 (5 bases). Deletions cut 4 bases from V and 1 base from J, with 10 bases between. This CDR3 is 14 amino acids long. Germline V lookup: CDR1 SGHRS, CDR2 YFSETQ. The CDR3 DNA is TGCGCCAGCAGCGCAACTAGGGGCACAGATACGCAGTATTTT. It is translated as CASSATRGTDTQYF.

The V call is TRBV6-6, the J call TRBJ2-1; 7 bases match TRBD1. The CDR3 totals 15 residues. Germline V gene sequence: CDR1 MNHNY, CDR2 SVGAGI (reference sequence). Trimming took 0 bases from V and 5 from J; bases not matched to a gene: 4. The DNA for the CDR3 is TGTGCCAGCAGTTACTCAAGGGACAGAAACAATGAGCAGTTCTTC. It translates to CASSYSRDRNNEQFF.

This clone was seen once. This chain uses TRBV6-1 with TRBJ1-1; no reliable D call. The V end lost 7 bases, the J end lost 1 base, and 13 bases lay between the germline ends. The CDR3 runs to 14 residues. Germline loops: CDR1 MNHNS, CDR2 SASEGT. The CDR3 nucleotides are TGTGCCAGCACTATAAGGCAGAGGAACACTGAAGCTTTCTTT. This translates into CASTIRQRNTEAFF.

The rearrangement joins TRBV7-8 to TRBJ2-3, with 8 bases identical to TRBD2. V lost 8 bases to trimming and J lost 5 bases; unmatched junction nucleotides: 12. CDR1 is SGHVS, CDR2 FQNEAQ, per germline. This CDR3 spans 15 amino acids. As DNA, the CDR3 is TGTGCCAGCGCTGGGGGACTAGGGATACAAGATACGCAGTATTTT. Its translation: CASAGGLGIQDTQYF. Filled out from reference TRBV7-8 and TRBJ2-3, the complete variable domain reads GAGVSQSPRYKVAKRGQDVALRCDPISGHVSLFWYQQALGQGPEFLTYFQNEAQLDKSGLPSDRFFAERPEGSVSTLKIQRTQQEDSAVYLCASAGGLGIQDTQYFGPGTRLTVL.

The CDR3 loop reads CASSDSPPNSIYF. The CDR3 bases are TGTGCCAGCAGTGACTCTCCCCCGAACTCCATATATTTT. This sequence joins TRBV25-1 and TRBJ1-3, with D unresolved. Germline V gives CDR1 MGHDK, CDR2 SYGVNS. The V and J ends lost 3 bases and 11 bases respectively, with 14 bases between them. The CDR3 consists of 13 residues.

Points on this clone: The junction differs from germline at one of its ends, possibly a read error. The genes are TRBV7-7 and TRBJ2-2; 8 bases align to TRBD2. CDR1 and CDR2 from the germline V gene are SSHAT and FNYEAQ (reference sequence). CDR3 length: 15 residues. The CDR3 DNA reads TGTGCTAGCAGCTTAGGGACTAGATCCACCGGGGAGCTGTTTTTT. Protein: CASSLGTRSTGELFF. The full variable domain, its missing parts supplied by reference TRBV7-7 and TRBJ2-2, is GAGVSQSPRYKVTKRGQDVTLRCDPISSHATLYWYQQALGQGPEFLTYFNYEAQPDKSGLPSDRFSAERPEGSISTLTIQRTEQRDSAMYRCASSLGTRSTGELFFGEGSRLTVL.

The rearrangement joins TRBV7-2 to TRBJ2-1; D not certain. Germline CDR1 and CDR2: SGHTA and FQGNSA. The V gene lost 5 bases and the J gene lost 7 bases, with 15 bases spanning the gap. The CDR3 sequence is 14 residues long. The CDR3, as DNA: TGTGCCAGCAGCCGGGCTGGAGTGAAGAATGAGCAGTTCTTC. Its protein is CASSRAGVKNEQFF.

This clone was counted once. The V call is TRBV19, the J call TRBJ2-1, with 8 bases aligning to TRBD2. The CDR3 contains 17 residues. V lost 4 bases to trimming and J lost 9 bases; unmatched junction nucleotides: 17. CDR1 is LNHDA, CDR2 SQIVND, per germline (reference sequence). The CDR3 DNA is TGTGCCAGTAGTACCACCGATCTAGCGGGCCCTATTGGTGAGCAGTTCTTC. Its protein is CASSTTDLAGPIGEQFF.

The chain recombines TRBV19 with TRBJ1-2; tentatively, D is TRBD1 (5 bases). Trimming left V 4 bases short and J 2 bases short, with 14 bases between. The CDR3 spans 15 residues. Germline-derived CDR1 and CDR2 are LNHDA and SQIVND (reference sequence). CDR3 bases: TGTGCCAGTAGTACAGCCAGACAGAGAAACTATGGCTACACCTTC. Residues: CASSTARQRNYGYTF.

The chain is built from TRBV27 and TRBJ2-7, with TRBD2 matching over 10 bases. This CDR3 contains 15 residues. Germline V gene data show CDR1 as MNHEY and CDR2 as SMNVEV (reference sequence). The ends lost 3 bases at V and 2 bases at J; junction bases unmatched: 4. In DNA form, the CDR3 reads TGTGCCAGCAGTTTTGCCAGCGGGAGGGCCTACGAGCAGTACTTC. Translation gives CASSFASGRAYEQYF.

The chain carries TRBV2 and TRBJ1-1, with D unresolved. V lost 5 bases and J lost 0, with 10 bases in between. The germline V gene has CDR1 SNHLY and CDR2 FYNNEI. This CDR3 comprises 14 residues. CDR3 sequence (DNA): TGTGCCAGCAGTACTGCCACAGTGAACACTGAAGCTTTCTTT. It translates to CASSTATVNTEAFF.

The chain carries TRBV27 and TRBJ2-7; TRBD1 aligns across 7 bases. Germline CDR1 and CDR2: MNHEY and SMNVEV (reference sequence). The CDR3 loop spans 14 amino acids. The ends lost 5 bases at V and 2 bases at J; junction bases unmatched: 6. CDR3 bases: TGTGCCAGCAGTCCTTCTAGGGGGCCCTACGAGCAGTACTTC. Residues: CASSPSRGPYEQYF.

V usage is TRBV5-1 and J usage is TRBJ2-1, with TRBD2 matching over 7 bases. The ends lost 7 bases at V and 7 bases at J; junction bases unmatched: 17. The length of the CDR3 is 16 residues. Germline V gene sequence: CDR1 SGHRS, CDR2 YFSETQ. CDR3 sequence (DNA): TGCGCCAGCGCGCCTCAAGCGGGAAAAACAGCGAATGAGCAGTTCTTC. Protein product: CASAPQAGKTANEQFF. Using reference TRBV5-1 and TRBJ2-1 for the parts outside the CDR3, the full variable domain is KAGVTQTPRYLIKTRGQQVTLSCSPISGHRSVSWYQQTPGQGLQFLFEYFSETQRNKGNFPGRFSGRQFSNSRSEMNVSTLELGDSALYLCASAPQAGKTANEQFFGPGTRLTVL.

The chain recombines TRBV5-1 with TRBJ1-2; TRBD1 matches at 11 bases. Germline V lookup: CDR1 SGHRS, CDR2 YFSETQ. Trimming cost V 4 bases and J 4 bases; bases outside gene matches: 6. The CDR3 runs to 15 residues. CDR3: CASSAGTGGGYGYTF. CDR3 DNA: TGCGCCAGCAGCGCAGGGACAGGGGGTGGCTATGGCTACACCTTC. Full variable domain (rest looked up from reference TRBV5-1 and TRBJ1-2): KAGVTQTPRYLIKTRGQQVTLSCSPISGHRSVSWYQQTPGQGLQFLFEYFSETQRNKGNFPGRFSGRQFSNSRSEMNVSTLELGDSALYLCASSAGTGGGYGYTFGSGTRLTVV.